This T cell receptor (beta chain) was recorded in a study of T cell responses to AZD1222 COVID-19 vaccine. Study-wide results and limits: The donor group comprised mostly white British people and more females; the analysis possibly underestimated clonal diversity. With dominance at 160-218 and 743-854, vaccine-associated CD4 TCRs spanned spike. Reportedly, close to half of spike-specific TCRs are directed against unmutated variant regions. Elevations in Spike-specific TCR breadth and depth followed administration of two AZD1222 doses.

This clone has only one observation. Its antigen is not known. Using immunoSEQ multiplex PCR, the repertoire was profiled, and TCRdb retains in-frame clones only, with some absent. There are roughly 150,000 clones in the sample; over 90% occur only once, and roughly 1.6% lies in the top ten. This clonotype was obtained from an adult who received the AZD1222 COVID-19 vaccine. The starting material was peripheral blood, obtained 28 days after the second AZD1222 dose.

CDR3 in amino acids: CASSDEGGTEAFF. The CDR3 nucleotides read TGTGCCAGCAGTGACGAGGGTGGCACTGAAGCTTTCTTT. V usage is TRBV6-4 and J usage is TRBJ1-1; unclear D gene. V was clipped by 2 bases and J by 4 bases, with 8 bases between them. Germline lookup yields CDR1 MRHNA and CDR2 SNTAGT. The CDR3 contains 13 residues.